This TCR beta chain was documented in a study of cytomegalovirus exposure and HLA in healthy donors. Study context: The approximately 120 validation repertoires and the approximately 630 first-cohort repertoires shared a platform, a later analysis reported.

Study observations and caveats: In vitro checks showed that a few CMV-associated chains really do target CMV antigens. The study put 150 or so TCR beta chains on its list as cytomegalovirus-associated.

Comments on this clone: The antigen remains unidentified.

Assay: immunoSEQ multiplex PCR; the TCRdb copy retains only in-frame clones and omits some. Among 100,000 to 150,000 clones, roughly 95% were seen once, and the ten largest hold 1.5% to 2%. Donors came from a validation cohort of over 100 subjects, distinct from the first 666-subject cohort. Germline V lookup: CDR1 SEHNR, CDR2 FQNEAQ (reference sequence). CDR3 length: 15 residues. V was clipped by 5 bases and J by 1 base; unmatched bases: 7. The specimen was PBMCs. This TCR derives from a man aged 18 to 35 in good health and CMV-seronegative. This sequence joins TRBV7-9 and TRBJ1-1, with 7 bases that match TRBD1. CDR3 in DNA: TGTGCCAGCAGCCCATGGGACAGACAGAACACTGAAGCTTTCTTT. It is translated as CASSPWDRQNTEAFF.